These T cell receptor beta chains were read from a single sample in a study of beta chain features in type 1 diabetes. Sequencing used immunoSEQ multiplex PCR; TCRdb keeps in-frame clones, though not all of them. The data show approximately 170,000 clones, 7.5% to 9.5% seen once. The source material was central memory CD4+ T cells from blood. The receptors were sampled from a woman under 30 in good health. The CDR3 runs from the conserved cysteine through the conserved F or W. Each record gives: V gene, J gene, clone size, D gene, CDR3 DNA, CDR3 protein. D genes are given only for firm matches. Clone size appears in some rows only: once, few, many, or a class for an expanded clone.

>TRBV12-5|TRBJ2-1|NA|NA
TGTGCTAGTGGTTTCATAGGGGATGAGCAGTTCTTC
CASGFIGDEQFF
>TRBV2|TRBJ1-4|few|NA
TGTGCCAGCAGTGAAGCGGGGGGGAGAAGCGAAAAACTGTTTTTT
CASSEAGGRSEKLFF
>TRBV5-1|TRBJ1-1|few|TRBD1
TGCGCCAGCAGCCTAACAGGGGACGACACTGAAGCTTTCTTT
CASSLTGDDTEAFF
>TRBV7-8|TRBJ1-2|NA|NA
TGTGCCAGCAGCACGGGAAAGGGTTTGAACTATGGCTACACCTTC
CASSTGKGLNYGYTF
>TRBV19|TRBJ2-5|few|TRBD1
TGTGCCAGTAGCGGGACAGGGCAAGAGACCCAGTACTTC
CASSGTGQETQYF
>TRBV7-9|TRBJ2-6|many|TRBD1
TGTGCCAGCACCCGACAGGGGGGAACTGGGGCCAACGTCCTGACTTTC
CASTRQGGTGANVLTF
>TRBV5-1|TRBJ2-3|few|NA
TGCGCCAGCAGCTTGGACGGGACTAGCACAGATACGCAGTATTTT
CASSLDGTSTDTQYF
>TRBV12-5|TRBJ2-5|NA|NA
TGTGCTAGTGCCCCGTCCAATGGCGGGGCGCAAGAGACCCAGTACTTC
CASAPSNGGAQETQYF
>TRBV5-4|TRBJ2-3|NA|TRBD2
TGTGCCAGCAGCTTGTCTAGCGGAGACACAGATACGCAGTATTTT
CASSLSSGDTDTQYF
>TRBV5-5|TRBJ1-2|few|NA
TGTGCCAGCAGCTGGCCGGGAGGAGGCGGCTACACCTTC
CASSWPGGGGYTF
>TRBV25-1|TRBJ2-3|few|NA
TGTGCCAGCAGTGATACCAGGGCCCACACAGATACGCAGTATTTT
CASSDTRAHTDTQYF
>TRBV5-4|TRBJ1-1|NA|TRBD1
TGTGCCAGCAGCGATGGGGGACAGATATTCACTGAAGCTTTCTTT
CASSDGGQIFTEAFF
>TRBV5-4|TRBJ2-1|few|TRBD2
TGTGCCAGCAGCTTAGGGAGGGCAGGCTGGCACAATGAGCAGTTCTTC
CASSLGRAGWHNEQFF
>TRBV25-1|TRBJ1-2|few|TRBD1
TGTGCCAGCAGTAAGGGGGCCAACTATGGCTACACCTTC
CASSKGANYGYTF
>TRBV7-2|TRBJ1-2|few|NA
TGTGCCAGCAGCTTAGATGGCCAGGGCTACACCTTC
CASSLDGQGYTF
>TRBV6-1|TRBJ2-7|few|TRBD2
TGTGCCACCAATTTCGGACTAGTCAACAACGAGCAGTACTTC
CATNFGLVNNEQYF
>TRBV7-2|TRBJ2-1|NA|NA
TGTGCCAGCACCCCTCAGAGGGTCGGGGGTTACAATGAGCAGTTCTTC
CASTPQRVGGYNEQFF
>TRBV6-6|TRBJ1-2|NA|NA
TGTGCCAGCAGTCGGACAAGACAGGAGGGCTACACCTTC
CASSRTRQEGYTF
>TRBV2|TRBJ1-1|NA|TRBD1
TGTGCCAGCAGTGGACAGGGCAACACTGAAGCTTTCTTT
CASSGQGNTEAFF
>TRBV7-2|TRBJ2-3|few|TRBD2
TGTGCCAGCAGCCCCCGGGCGGGGGGTGGGTCAGATACGCAGTATTTT
CASSPRAGGGSDTQYF
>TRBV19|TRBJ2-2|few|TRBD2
TGTGCCAGTAGTTCGTCTAGCGGGGGCACCGGGGAGCTGTTTTTT
CASSSSSGGTGELFF
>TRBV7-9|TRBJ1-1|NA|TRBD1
TGTGCCAGCAGCCCCAGACAGGGTACCACTGAAGCTTTCTTT
CASSPRQGTTEAFF
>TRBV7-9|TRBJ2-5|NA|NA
TGTGCCAGCAGCTTAGGTGTCAGTACCTTGGAGACCCAGTACTTC
CASSLGVSTLETQYF
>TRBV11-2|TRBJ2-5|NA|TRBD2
TGTGCCAGCAGCTCCAGACTAGCGGGGGTAGAGACCCAGTACTTC
CASSSRLAGVETQYF
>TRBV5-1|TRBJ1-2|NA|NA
TGCGCCAGCAGCTCCCCCCCGGAGTCACATGGCTACACCTTC
CASSSPPESHGYTF
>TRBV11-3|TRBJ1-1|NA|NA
TGTGCCAGCAGCTTAAATCCGCGTTCTGAAGCTTTCTTT
CASSLNPRSEAFF
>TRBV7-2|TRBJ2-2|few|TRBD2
TGTGCCACCCCGACCGGGAGGGCCGCGGCCGGGGAGCTGTTTTTT
CATPTGRAAAGELFF
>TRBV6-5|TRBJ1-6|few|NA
TGTGCCAGCAGTTACTCAGCTCTTGATAATTCACCCCTCCACTTT
CASSYSALDNSPLHF
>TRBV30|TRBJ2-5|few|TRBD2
TGTGCCTGGAGTGGACTAGCGGGGGGGGTCGGCGAGACCCAGTACTTC
CAWSGLAGGVGETQYF
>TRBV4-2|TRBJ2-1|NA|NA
TGTGCCAGCAGCCTAGGGGCGGGGGCGGCGAATGAGCAGTTCTTC
CASSLGAGAANEQFF
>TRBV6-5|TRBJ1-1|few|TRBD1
TGTGCCAGCAGCCCCGACAGGGACACTGAAGCTTTCTTT
CASSPDRDTEAFF
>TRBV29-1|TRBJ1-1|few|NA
TGCAGCGTTGCCCAGGCTCAGAACACTGAAGCTTTCTTT
CSVAQAQNTEAFF
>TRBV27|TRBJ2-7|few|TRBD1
TGTGCCAGCAGTGCCCGACAGGGATCCTCCTACGAGCAGTACTTC
CASSARQGSSYEQYF
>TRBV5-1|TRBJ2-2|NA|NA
TGCGCCAGCGGGACGGGGGGCGCAAGTACCGGGGAGCTGTTTTTT
CASGTGGASTGELFF
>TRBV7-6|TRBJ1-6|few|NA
TGTGCCAGCAGCTTAGAAGGCAGGCAGGGTAGTTATTCACCCCTCCACTTT
CASSLEGRQGSYSPLHF
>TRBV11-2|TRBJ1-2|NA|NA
TGTGCCAGCAGCTTAGGTCCGGACAGTAGCTATGGCTACACCTTC
CASSLGPDSSYGYTF
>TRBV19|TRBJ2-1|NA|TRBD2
TGTGCCAGTAGTAATCTAGCGGCCTCCTACAATGAGCAGTTCTTC
CASSNLAASYNEQFF
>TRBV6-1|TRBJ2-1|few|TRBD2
TGTGCCAGCAGTGAAGGGACTATTCTAGCGGGAGAGAGGGAGCAGTTCTTC
CASSEGTILAGEREQFF
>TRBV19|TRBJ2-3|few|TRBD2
TGTGCCAGTATCAAATCTTCTTCTAGCGGGGGGTCTGATACGCAGTATTTT
CASIKSSSSGGSDTQYF
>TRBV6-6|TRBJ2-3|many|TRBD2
TGTGCCAGCGGGAGCGGGGGTACTAGCACAGATACGCAGTATTTT
CASGSGGTSTDTQYF
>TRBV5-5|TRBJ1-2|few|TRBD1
TGTGCCAGCAGCTTACAGGGGGCCTATGGCTACACCTTC
CASSLQGAYGYTF
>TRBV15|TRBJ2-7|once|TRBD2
TGTGCCACCAGCAGAGATGCGGCGGGAGGGGCCTACGAGCAGTACTTC
CATSRDAAGGAYEQYF
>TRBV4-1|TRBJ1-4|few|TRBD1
TGCGCCAGCAGCCAAGAAGGACAGGGGGTCGGGGAAAAACTGTTTTTT
CASSQEGQGVGEKLFF
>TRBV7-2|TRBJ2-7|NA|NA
TGTGCCAGCAGCTTGAGCGGGTACTCCTACGAGCAGTACTTC
CASSLSGYSYEQYF
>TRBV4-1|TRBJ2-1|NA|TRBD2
TGCGCCAGCAGCCAAGTCGGGTTTAGCGGGTATGATGAGCAGTTCTTC
CASSQVGFSGYDEQFF
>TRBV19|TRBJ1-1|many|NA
TGTGCCAGTAGTTCCTCAAAGGGGTGGGGGAACACTGAAGCTTTCTTT
CASSSSKGWGNTEAFF
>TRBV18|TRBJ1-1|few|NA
TGTGCCAGCTCACTCGGACAGATGAACACTGAAGCTTTCTTT
CASSLGQMNTEAFF
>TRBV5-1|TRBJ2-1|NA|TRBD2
TGCGCCAGCAGCGCCCACCCGGGACTAGCGGCCAATGAGCAGTTCTTC
CASSAHPGLAANEQFF
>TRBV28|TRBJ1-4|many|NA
TGTGCCAGCAGTTTGGGCCACCAAAAACTGTTTTTT
CASSLGHQKLFF
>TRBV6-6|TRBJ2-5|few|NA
TGTGCCAGCAGTTTGGACGGGGGTGAAGAGACCCAGTACTTC
CASSLDGGEETQYF
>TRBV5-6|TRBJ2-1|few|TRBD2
TGTGCCAGCAGCCCGCCGACGGGGACTAGGAGGAGTGAGCAGTTCTTC
CASSPPTGTRRSEQFF
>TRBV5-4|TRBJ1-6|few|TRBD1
TGCGCCAGCAGCCAAGAGCCGGACAGGGACTCACCCCTCCACTTT
CASSQEPDRDSPLHF
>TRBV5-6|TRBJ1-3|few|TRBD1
TGTGCCAGCAGCTCAGGACAGGGACGAAACACCATATATTTT
CASSSGQGRNTIYF
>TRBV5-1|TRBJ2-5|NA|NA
TGCGCCAGCAGCTCGGATATCGGGGAGACCCAGTACTTC
CASSSDIGETQYF
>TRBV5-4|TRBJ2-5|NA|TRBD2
TGTGCCAGCAGCCGGTCTAGCGGGGGGATGGAGACCCAGTACTTC
CASSRSSGGMETQYF
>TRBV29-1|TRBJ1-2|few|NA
TGCAGCGTTGAAAGCGGACAGATACAATCCCTCCACACCTTC
CSVESGQIQSLHTF
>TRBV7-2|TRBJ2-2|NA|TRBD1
TGTGCCAGCAGCCTTGGACAGGGGTGGTCTACCGGGGAGCTGTTTTTT
CASSLGQGWSTGELFF
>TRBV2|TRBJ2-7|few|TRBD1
TGTGCCAGCAGTGAAGGGGACAGGGGTGTCTACGAGCAGTACTTC
CASSEGDRGVYEQYF
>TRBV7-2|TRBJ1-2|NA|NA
TGTGCCAGCAGCCAATCAGGGTTGGATGGCTACACCTTC
CASSQSGLDGYTF